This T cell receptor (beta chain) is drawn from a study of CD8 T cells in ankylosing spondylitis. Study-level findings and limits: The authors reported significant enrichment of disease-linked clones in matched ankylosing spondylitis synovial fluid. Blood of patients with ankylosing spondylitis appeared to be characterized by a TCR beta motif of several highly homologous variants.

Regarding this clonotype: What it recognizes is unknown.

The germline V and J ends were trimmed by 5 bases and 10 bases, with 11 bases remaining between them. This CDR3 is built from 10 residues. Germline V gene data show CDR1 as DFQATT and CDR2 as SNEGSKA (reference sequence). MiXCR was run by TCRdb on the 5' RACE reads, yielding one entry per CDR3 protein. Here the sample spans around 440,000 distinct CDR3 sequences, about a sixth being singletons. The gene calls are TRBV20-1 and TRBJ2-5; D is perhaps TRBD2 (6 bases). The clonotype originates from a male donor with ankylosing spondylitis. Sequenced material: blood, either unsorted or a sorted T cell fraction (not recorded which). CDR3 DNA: TGCAGTGCTTCGAGGAGGGACCAGTACTTC. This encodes CSASRRDQYF.